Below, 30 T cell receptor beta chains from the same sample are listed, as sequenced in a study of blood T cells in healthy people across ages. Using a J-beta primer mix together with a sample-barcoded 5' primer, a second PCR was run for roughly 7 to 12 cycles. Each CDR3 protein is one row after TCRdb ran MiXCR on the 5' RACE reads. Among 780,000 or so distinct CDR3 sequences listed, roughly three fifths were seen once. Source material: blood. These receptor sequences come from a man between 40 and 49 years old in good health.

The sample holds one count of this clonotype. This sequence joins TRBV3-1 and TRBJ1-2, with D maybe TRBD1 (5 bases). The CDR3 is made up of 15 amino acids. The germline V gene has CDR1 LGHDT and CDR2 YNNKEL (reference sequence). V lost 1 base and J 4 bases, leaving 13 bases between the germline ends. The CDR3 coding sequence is TGTGCCAGCAGCCAAGTGGCAGAGGGGCCCTATGGCTACACCTTC. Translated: CASSQVAEGPYGYTF.

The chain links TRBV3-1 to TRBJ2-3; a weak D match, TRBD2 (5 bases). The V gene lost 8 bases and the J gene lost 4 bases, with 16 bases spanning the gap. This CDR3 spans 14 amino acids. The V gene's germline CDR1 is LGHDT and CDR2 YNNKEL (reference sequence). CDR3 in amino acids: CASGRVPGADTQYF. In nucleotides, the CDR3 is TGTGCCAGCGGCCGAGTCCCCGGGGCAGATACGCAGTATTTT.

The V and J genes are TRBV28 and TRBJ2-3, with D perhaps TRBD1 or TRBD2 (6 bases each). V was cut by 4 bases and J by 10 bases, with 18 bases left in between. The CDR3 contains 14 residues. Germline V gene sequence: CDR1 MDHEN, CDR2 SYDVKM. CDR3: CASSSHGGLGAQYF. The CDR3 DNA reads TGTGCCAGCAGTTCCCACGGGGGCCTCGGTGCGCAGTATTTT.

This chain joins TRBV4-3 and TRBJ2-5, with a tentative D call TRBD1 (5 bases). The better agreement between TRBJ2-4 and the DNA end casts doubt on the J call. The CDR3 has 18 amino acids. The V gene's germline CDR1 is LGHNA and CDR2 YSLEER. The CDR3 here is CASSQEGLWGSSKNIQYF. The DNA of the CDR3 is TGCGCCAGCAGCCAAGAAGGCTTGTGGGGCAGTTCTAAAAACATTCAGTACTTC.

The DNA for the CDR3 is TGTGCCAGCAGCGTTGGGTGGGGGGCCTCCTATGGCTACACCTTC. It is translated as CASSVGWGASYGYTF. The chain uses TRBV5-6 and TRBJ1-2, with a weak D call TRBD1 (6 bases). Germline CDR1 SGHDT, CDR2 YYEEEE. CDR3 size: 15 residues. The ends were cut back, 4 bases at V and 4 bases at J, with 17 bases in the middle.

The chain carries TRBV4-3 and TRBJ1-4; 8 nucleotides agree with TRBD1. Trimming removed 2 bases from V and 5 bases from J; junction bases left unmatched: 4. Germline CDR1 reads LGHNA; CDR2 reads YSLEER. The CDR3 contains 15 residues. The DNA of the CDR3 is TGCGCCAGCAGCCAAAAACAGGGGGGAAATGAAAAACTGTTTTTT. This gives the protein CASSQKQGGNEKLFF.

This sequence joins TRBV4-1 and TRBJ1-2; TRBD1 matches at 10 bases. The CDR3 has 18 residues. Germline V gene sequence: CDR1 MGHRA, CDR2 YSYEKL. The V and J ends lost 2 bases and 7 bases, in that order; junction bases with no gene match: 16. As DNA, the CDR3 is TGCGCCAGCAGCCAACAAAGACAGGGGGCGACCCAACTAGGTGGCTACACCTTC. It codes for CASSQQRQGATQLGGYTF.

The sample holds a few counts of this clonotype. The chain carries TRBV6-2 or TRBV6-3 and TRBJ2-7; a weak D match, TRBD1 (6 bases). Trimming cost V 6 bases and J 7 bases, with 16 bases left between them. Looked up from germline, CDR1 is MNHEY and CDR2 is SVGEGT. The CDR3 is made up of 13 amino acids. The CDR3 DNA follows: TGTGCCAGCAGCATCCGGGACAACCTAGAGCAGTACTTC. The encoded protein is CASSIRDNLEQYF.

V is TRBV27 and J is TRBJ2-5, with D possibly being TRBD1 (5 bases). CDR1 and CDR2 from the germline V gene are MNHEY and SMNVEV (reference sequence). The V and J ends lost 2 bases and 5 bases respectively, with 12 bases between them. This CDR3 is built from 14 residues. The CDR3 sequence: CASSLRRAVETQYF. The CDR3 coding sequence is TGTGCCAGCAGTTTACGCAGGGCAGTGGAGACCCAGTACTTC.

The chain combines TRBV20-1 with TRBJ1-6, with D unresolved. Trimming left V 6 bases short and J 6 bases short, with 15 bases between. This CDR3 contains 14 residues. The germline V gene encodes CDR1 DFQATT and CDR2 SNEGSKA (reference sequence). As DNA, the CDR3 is TGCAGTGCCATAGTAGGACGCCTTAATTCACCCCTCCACTTT. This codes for CSAIVGRLNSPLHF.

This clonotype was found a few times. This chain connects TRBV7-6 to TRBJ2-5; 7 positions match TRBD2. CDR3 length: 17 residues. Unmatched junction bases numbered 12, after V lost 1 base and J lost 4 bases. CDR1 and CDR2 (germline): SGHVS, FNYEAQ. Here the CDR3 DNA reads TGTGCCAGCAGCTTAGGGACTAGATTTATCGGGGGAGAGACCCAGTACTTC. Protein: CASSLGTRFIGGETQYF.

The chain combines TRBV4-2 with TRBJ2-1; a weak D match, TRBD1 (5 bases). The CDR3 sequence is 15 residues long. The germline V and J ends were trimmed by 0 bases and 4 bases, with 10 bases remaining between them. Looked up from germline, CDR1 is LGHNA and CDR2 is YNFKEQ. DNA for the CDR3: TGTGCCAGCAGCCAAGATCTTACAGGATACAATGAGCAGTTCTTC. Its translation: CASSQDLTGYNEQFF.

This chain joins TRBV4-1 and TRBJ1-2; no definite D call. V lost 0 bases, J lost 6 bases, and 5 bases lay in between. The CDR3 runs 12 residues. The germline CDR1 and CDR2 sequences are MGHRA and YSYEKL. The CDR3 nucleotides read TGCGCCAGCAGCCAAGATTTCGATGGCTACACCTTC. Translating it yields CASSQDFDGYTF.

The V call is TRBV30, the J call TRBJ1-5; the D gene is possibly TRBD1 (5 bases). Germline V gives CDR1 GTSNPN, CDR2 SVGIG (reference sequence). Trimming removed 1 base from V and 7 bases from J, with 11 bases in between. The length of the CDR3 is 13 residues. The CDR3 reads CAWSGGEGQPQHF. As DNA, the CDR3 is TGTGCCTGGAGTGGGGGGGAAGGACAGCCCCAGCATTTT.

The DNA for the CDR3 is TGTGCCAGCAGCGTAGGGGTGGACACCTACGAGCAGTACTTC. This translates into CASSVGVDTYEQYF. The rearrangement joins TRBV9 to TRBJ2-4; D possibly corresponds to TRBD1 (5 bases). The J call could be wrong; TRBJ2-7 is a better fit for the DNA end. The CDR3 spans 14 residues. Germline V gene data show CDR1 as SGDLS and CDR2 as YYNGEE.

The CDR3 spells CSAAGDTQYF. For the CDR3, the DNA is TGCAGCGCTGCAGGGGATACGCAGTATTTT. The V call is TRBV29-1, the J call TRBJ2-3, with D perhaps TRBD1 (5 bases). From germline, CDR1 is SQVTM and CDR2 ANQGSEA. The CDR3 is 10 amino acids. Trimming shortened V by 7 bases and J by 6 bases, and 8 bases separated the two germline ends.

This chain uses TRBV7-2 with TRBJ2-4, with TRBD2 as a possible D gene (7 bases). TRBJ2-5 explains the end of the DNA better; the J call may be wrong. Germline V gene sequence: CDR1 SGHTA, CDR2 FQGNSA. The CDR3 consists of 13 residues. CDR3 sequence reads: CASSQQGGETQYF. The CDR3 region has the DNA TGTGCCAGCAGCCAACAGGGAGGGGAGACCCAGTACTTC.

The CDR3 is CASSSSGSPDEQYF. The DNA of the CDR3 is TGTGCCAGCAGCTCTAGCGGGTCCCCCGACGAGCAGTACTTC. V and J are TRBV7-9 and TRBJ2-7; TRBD2 matches at 8 bases. J was trimmed by 5 bases and V by 4 bases; bases with no gene match: 7. There are 14 residues in the CDR3. CDR1 and CDR2 (germline): SEHNR, FQNEAQ (reference sequence).

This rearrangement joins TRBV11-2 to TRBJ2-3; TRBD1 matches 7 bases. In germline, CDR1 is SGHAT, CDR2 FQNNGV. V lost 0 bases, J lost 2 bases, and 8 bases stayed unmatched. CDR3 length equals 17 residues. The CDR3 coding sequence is TGTGCCAGCAGCTTAGACGTGGACAGGCCCCTCACAGATACGCAGTATTTT. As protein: CASSLDVDRPLTDTQYF.

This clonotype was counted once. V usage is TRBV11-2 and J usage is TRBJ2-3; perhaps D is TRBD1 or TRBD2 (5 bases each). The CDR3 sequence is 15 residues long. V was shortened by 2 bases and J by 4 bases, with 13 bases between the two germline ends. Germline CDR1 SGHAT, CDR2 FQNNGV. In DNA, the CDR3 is TGTGCCAGCAGCTTAACTGAGGGGCTCGCAGATACGCAGTATTTT. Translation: CASSLTEGLADTQYF.

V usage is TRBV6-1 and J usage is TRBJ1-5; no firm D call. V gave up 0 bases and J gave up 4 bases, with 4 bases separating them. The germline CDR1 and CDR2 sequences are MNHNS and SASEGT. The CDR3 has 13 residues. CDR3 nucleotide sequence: TGTGCCAGCAGTGAAGCCCATAATCAGCCCCAGCATTTT. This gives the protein CASSEAHNQPQHF.

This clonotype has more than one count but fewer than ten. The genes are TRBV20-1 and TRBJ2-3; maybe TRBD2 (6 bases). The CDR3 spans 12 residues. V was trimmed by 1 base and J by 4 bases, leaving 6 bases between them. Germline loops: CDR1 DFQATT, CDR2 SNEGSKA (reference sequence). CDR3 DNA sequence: TGCAGTGCTAGAGGACTAGCAGATACGCAGTATTTT. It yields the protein CSARGLADTQYF.

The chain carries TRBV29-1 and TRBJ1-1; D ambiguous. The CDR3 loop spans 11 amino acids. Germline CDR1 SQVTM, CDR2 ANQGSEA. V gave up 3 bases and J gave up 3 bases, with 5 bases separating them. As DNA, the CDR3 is TGCAGCGTTGATATTTACACTGAAGCTTTCTTT. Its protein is CSVDIYTEAFF.

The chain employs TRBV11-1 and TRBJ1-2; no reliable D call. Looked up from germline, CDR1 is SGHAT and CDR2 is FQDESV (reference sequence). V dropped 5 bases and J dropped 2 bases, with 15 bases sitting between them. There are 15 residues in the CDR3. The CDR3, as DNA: TGTGCCAGCAGCCCAAGGACGGCCTTAAACTATGGCTACACCTTC. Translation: CASSPRTALNYGYTF.

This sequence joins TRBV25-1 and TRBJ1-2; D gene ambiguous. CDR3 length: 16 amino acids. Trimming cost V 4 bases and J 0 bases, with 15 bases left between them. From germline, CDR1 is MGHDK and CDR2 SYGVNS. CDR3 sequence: CASSAQNLRTNYGYTF. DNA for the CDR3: TGTGCCAGCAGTGCCCAGAATCTAAGAACTAACTATGGCTACACCTTC.

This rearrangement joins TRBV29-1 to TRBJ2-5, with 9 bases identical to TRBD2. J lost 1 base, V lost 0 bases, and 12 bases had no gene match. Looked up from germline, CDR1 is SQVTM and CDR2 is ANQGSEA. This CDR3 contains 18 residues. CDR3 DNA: TGCAGCGTTGAAGAGTGGTGGTTTAGCGGGGGCCTCCAAGAGACCCAGTACTTC. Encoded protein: CSVEEWWFSGGLQETQYF.

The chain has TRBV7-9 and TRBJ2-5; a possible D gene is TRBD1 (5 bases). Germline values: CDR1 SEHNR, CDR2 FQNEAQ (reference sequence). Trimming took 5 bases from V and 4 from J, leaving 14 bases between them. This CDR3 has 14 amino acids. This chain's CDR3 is CASSTVGDRETQYF. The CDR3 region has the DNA TGTGCCAGCAGCACGGTAGGGGATAGAGAGACCCAGTACTTC.

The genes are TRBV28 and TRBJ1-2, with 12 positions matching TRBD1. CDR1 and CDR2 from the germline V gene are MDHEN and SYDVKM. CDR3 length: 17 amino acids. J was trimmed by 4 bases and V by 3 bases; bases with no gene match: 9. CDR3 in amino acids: CASSFPGTGGASYGYTF. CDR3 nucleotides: TGTGCCAGCAGTTTCCCCGGGACAGGGGGCGCTTCCTATGGCTACACCTTC.

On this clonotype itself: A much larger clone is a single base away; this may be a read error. For the CDR3, the DNA is TGCGCCAGCAGCTTGTTGGGCGGGTCCGAAGAGACCCAGTACTTC. Protein sequence: CASSLLGGSEETQYF. This sequence joins TRBV5-1 and TRBJ2-5; D possibly corresponds to TRBD2 (5 bases). The CDR3 is made up of 15 amino acids. Germline loops: CDR1 SGHRS, CDR2 YFSETQ. Trimming stripped 1 base from V and 3 bases from J, with 13 bases between. The full variable domain, in which reference TRBV5-1 and TRBJ2-5 provide the parts outside the CDR3, is KAGVTQTPRYLIKTRGQQVTLSCSPISGHRSVSWYQQTPGQGLQFLFEYFSETQRNKGNFPGRFSGRQFSNSRSEMNVSTLELGDSALYLCASSLLGGSEETQYFGPGTRLLVL.

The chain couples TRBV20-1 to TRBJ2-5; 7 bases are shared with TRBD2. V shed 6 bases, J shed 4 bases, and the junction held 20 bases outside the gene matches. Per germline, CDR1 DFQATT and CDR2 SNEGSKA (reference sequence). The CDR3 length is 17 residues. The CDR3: CSAANPAAQSGGETQYF. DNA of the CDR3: TGCAGTGCCGCTAACCCGGCGGCGCAGTCGGGGGGAGAGACCCAGTACTTC.